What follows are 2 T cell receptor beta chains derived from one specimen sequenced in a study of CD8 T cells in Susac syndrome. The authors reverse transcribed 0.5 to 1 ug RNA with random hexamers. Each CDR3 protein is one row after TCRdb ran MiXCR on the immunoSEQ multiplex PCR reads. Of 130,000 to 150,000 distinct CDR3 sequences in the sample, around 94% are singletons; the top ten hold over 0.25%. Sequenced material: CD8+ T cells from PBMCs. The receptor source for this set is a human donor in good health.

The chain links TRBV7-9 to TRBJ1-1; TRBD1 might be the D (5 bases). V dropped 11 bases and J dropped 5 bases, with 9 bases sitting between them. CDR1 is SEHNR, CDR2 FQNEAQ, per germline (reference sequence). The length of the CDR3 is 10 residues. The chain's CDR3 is CAAGGTEAFF. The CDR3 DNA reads TGTGCCGCGGGGGGAACTGAAGCTTTCTTT.

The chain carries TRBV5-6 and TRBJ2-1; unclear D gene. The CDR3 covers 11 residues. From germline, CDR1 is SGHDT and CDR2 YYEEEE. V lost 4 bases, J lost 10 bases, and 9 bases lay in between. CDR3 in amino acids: CASSTRMEQFF. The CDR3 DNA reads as TGTGCCAGCAGCACAAGGATGGAGCAGTTCTTC.